This T cell receptor beta chain was captured in a study of T-cell memory formation after mild COVID-19. General study results and limits: Of the contracting clones, CD4+ ones lay mainly in CM and EM, and CD8+ ones in EMRA. Some clones that responded turned up in pre-infection memory, which suggests that cross-reactive memory joined in. A second wave expanding day 15 to 37 was CD4+-biased; contracting clones were balanced.

This CDR3 is built from 15 residues. Germline V gene lookup returns CDR1 GTSNPN and CDR2 SVGIG (reference sequence). V was clipped by 5 bases and J by 2 bases, with 17 bases between them. This clonotype was seen a few times. Antigen specificity is unknown. TCRdb ran MiXCR on the 5' RACE reads and lists one entry per CDR3 protein. The sample has 350,000 to 400,000 distinct CDR3 sequences; approximately 21% are singletons. The V call is TRBV30, the J call TRBJ2-3, with D possibly called TRBD1 or TRBD2 (5 bases each). The specimen was PBMCs or a T cell subset sorted from them (not recorded which). The TCR sequence derives from an adult woman who had mild COVID-19 (a few samples of this study predate the infection). Cell type and time point are not known. The CDR3 spells CAWGGMVGVTDTQYF. CDR3 in DNA: TGTGCCTGGGGGGGAATGGTGGGAGTCACAGATACGCAGTATTTT.